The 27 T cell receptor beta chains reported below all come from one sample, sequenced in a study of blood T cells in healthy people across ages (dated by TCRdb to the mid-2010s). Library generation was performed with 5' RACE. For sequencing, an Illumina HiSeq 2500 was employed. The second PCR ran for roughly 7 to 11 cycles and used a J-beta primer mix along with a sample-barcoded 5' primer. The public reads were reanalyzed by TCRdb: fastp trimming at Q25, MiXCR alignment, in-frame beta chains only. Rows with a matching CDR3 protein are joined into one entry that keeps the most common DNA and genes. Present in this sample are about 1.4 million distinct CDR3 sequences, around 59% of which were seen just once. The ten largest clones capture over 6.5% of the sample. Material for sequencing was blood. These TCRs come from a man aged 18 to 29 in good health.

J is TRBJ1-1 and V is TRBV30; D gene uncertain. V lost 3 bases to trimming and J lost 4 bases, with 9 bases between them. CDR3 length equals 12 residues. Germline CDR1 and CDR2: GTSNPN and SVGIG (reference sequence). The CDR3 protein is CAWRVEGTEAFF. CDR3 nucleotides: TGTGCCTGGAGGGTCGAGGGCACTGAAGCTTTCTTT.

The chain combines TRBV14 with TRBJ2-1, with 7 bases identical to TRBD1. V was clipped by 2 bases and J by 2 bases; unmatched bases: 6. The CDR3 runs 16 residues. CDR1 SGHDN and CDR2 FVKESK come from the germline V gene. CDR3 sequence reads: CASSQLTGVPYNEQFF. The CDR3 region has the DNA TGTGCCAGCAGCCAATTAACAGGGGTCCCCTACAATGAGCAGTTCTTC.

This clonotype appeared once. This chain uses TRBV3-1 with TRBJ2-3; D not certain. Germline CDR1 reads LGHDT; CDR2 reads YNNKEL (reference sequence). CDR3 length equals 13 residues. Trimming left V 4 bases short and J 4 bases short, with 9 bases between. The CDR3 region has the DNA TGTGCCAGCAGCCGAGGAATAGCAGATACGCAGTATTTT. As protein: CASSRGIADTQYF.

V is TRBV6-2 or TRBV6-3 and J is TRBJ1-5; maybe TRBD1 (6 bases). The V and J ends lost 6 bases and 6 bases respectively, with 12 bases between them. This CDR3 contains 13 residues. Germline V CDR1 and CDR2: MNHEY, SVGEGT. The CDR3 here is CASRSQGPQPQHF. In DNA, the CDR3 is TGTGCCAGCAGATCACAGGGCCCTCAGCCCCAGCATTTT.

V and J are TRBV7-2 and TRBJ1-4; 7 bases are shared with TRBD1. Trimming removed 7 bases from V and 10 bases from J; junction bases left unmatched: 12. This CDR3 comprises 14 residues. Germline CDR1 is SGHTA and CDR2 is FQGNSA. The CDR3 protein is CASTLTGIGGKLFF. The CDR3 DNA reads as TGTGCCAGCACCCTGACAGGGATAGGGGGAAAACTGTTTTTT.

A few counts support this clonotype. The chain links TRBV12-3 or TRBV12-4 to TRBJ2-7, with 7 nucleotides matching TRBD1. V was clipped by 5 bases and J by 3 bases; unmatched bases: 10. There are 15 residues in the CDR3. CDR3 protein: CASSPSTGPHYEQYF. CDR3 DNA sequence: TGTGCCAGCAGTCCTTCGACAGGGCCCCACTACGAGCAGTACTTC.

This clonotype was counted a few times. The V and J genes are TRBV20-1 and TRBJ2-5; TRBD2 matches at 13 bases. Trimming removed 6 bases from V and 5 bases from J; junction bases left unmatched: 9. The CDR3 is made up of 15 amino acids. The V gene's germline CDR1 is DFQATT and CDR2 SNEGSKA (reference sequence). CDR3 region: CSAPTSGRTWETQYF. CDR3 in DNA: TGCAGTGCCCCGACTAGCGGGAGGACCTGGGAGACCCAGTACTTC.

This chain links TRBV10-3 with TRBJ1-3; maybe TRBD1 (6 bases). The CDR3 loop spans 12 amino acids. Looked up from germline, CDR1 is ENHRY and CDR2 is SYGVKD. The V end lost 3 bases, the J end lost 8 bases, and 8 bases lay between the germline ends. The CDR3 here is CAISERGDTIYF. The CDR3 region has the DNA TGTGCCATCAGTGAAAGGGGGGACACCATATATTTT.

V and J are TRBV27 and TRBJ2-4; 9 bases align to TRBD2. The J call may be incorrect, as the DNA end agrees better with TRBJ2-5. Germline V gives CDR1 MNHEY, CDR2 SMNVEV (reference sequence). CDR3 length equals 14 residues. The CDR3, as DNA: TGTGCCAGCGGCGTAGCGGGAGCGGGGGAGACCCAGTACTTC. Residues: CASGVAGAGETQYF.

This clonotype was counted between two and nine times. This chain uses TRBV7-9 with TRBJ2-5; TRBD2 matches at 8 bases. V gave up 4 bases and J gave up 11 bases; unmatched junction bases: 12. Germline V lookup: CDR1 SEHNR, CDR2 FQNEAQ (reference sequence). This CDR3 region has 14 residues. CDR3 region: CASSYPGLAREQYF. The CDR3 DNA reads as TGTGCCAGCAGCTACCCAGGACTAGCCCGGGAGCAGTACTTC. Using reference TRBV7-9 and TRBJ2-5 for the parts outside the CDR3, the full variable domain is DTGVSQNPRHKITKRGQNVTFRCDPISEHNRLYWYRQTLGQGPEFLTYFQNEAQLEKSRLLSDRFSAERPKGSFSTLEIQRTEQGDSAMYLCASSYPGLAREQYFGPGTRLLVL.

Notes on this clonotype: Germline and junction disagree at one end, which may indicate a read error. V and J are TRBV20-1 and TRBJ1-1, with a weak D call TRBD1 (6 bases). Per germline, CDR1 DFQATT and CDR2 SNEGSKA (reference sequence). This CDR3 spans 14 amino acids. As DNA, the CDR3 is TGCAGTGCTAGTCGGCAGGTAGGGGACACTGAATCTTTCTTT. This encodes CSASRQVGDTESFF.

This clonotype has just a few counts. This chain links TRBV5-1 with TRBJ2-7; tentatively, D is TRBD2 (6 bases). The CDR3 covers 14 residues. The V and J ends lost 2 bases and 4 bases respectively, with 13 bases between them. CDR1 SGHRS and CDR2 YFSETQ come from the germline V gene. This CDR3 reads CASSLGPGLYEQYF. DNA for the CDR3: TGCGCCAGCAGCTTAGGGCCGGGACTTTACGAGCAGTACTTC.

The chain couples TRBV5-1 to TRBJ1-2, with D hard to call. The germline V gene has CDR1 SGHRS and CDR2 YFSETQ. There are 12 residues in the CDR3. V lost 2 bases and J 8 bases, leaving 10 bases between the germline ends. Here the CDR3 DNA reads TGCGCCAGCAGCTTTTCGCAGGACGGCTACACCTTC. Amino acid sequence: CASSFSQDGYTF.

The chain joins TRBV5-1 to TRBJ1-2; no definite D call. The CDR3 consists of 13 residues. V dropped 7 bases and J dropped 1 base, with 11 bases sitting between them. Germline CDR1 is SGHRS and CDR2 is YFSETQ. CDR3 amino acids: CASYDRYNYGYTF. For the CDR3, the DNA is TGCGCCAGCTACGACCGGTATAACTATGGCTACACCTTC.

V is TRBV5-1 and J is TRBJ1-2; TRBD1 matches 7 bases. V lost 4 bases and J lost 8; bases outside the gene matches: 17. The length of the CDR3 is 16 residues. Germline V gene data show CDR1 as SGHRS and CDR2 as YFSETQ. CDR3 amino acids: CASSDMRKGASAGYTF. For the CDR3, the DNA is TGCGCCAGCAGCGATATGCGGAAGGGGGCCTCTGCAGGCTACACCTTC.

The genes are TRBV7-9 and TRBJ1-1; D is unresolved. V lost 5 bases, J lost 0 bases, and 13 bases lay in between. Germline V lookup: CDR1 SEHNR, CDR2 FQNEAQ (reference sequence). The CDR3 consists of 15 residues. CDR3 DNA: TGTGCCAGCAGCCCCCAGACAACCATGAACACTGAAGCTTTCTTT. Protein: CASSPQTTMNTEAFF.

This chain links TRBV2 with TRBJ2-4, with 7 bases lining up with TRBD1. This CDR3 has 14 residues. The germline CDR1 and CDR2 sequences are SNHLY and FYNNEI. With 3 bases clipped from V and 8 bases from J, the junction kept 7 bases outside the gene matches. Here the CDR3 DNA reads TGTGCCAGCAGTGACCTAGGGGGCGCAGACATTCAGTACTTC. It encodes CASSDLGGADIQYF. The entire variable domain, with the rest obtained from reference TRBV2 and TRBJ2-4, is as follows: EPEVTQTPSHQVTQMGQEVILRCVPISNHLYFYWYRQILGQKVEFLVSFYNNEISEKSEIFDDQFSVERPDGSNFTLKIRSTKLEDSAMYFCASSDLGGADIQYFGAGTRLSVL.

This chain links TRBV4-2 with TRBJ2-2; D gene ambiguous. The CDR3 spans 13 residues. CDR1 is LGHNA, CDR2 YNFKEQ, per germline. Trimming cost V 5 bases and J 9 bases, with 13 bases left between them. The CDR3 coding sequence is TGTGCCAGCAGCGTAATTACTGGTCGGGAGCTGTTTTTT. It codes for CASSVITGRELFF.

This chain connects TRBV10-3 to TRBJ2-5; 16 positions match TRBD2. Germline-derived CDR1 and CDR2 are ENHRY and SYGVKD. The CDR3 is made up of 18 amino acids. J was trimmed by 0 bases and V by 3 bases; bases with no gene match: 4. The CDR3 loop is CAISDSGLAGGYQETQYF. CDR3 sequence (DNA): TGTGCCATCAGTGACTCGGGACTAGCGGGGGGGTACCAAGAGACCCAGTACTTC.

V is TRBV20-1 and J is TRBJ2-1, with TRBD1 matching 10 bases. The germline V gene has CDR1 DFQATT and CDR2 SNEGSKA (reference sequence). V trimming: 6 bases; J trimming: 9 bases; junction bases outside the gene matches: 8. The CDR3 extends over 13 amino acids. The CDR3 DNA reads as TGCAGTGCCACCGGGACAGGGGTGGGTGAGCAGTTCTTC. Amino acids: CSATGTGVGEQFF.

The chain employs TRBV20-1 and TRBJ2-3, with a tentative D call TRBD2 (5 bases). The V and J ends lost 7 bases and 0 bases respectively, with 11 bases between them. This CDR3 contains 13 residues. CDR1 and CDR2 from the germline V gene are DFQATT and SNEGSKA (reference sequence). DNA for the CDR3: TGCAGTGTGCGGGCATCTAGCACAGATACGCAGTATTTT. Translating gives CSVRASSTDTQYF.

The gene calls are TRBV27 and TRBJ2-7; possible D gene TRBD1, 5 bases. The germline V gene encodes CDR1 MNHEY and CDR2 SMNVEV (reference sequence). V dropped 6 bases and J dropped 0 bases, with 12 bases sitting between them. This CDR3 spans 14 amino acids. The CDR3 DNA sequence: TGTGCCAGCAGATCGGACACAGCCTCCTACGAGCAGTACTTC. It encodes CASRSDTASYEQYF.

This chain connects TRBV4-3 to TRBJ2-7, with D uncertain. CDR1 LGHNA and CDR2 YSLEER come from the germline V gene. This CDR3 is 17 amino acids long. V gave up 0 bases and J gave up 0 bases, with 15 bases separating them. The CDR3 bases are TGCGCCAGCAGCCAAGAAATCCACGGATTTAGCTCCTACGAGCAGTACTTC. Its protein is CASSQEIHGFSSYEQYF.

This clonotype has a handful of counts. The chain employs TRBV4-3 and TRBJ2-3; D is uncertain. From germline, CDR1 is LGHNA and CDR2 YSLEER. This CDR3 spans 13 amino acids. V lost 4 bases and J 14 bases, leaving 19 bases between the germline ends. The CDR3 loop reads CASSPRGPAPAYF. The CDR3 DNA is TGCGCCAGCAGCCCCCGAGGACCCGCCCCCGCGTATTTT.

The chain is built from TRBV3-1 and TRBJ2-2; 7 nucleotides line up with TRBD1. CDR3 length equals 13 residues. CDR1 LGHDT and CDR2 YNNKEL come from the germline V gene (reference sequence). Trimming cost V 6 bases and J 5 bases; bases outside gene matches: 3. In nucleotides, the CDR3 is TGTGCCAGCAGACAACAGGGGACCGGGGAGCTGTTTTTT. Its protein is CASRQQGTGELFF.

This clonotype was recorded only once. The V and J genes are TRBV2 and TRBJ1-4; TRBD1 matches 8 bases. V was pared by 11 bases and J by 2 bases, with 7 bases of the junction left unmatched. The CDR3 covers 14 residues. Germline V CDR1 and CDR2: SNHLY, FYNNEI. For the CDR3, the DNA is TGTGCCGTAACTAACAGGGGGACTAATGAAAAACTGTTTTTT. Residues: CAVTNRGTNEKLFF.

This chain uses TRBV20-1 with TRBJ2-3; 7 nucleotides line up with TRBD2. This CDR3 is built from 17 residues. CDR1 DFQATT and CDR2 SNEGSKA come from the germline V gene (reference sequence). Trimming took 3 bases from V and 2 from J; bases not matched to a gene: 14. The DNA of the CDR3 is TGCAGTGCTAGCCAACCTGGGGGGACTATACTCACAGATACGCAGTATTTT. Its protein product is CSASQPGGTILTDTQYF.